Below are 26 T cell receptor beta chains sequenced from a single sample in a study of T cells in Graves' hyperthyroidism and ophthalmopathy. TCR beta CDR3 region amplification was performed from RNA transcripts. First-round RT-PCR with HTBI primers amplified the TCR CDR3 region. Via MiXCR, TCRdb re-called the multiplex PCR reads, giving one row per CDR3 protein. The data contain some 530,000 distinct CDR3 sequences, roughly 23% of them singletons. Sequencing was carried out using blood. Source of these receptors: a woman aged 65 to 85 with Graves' ophthalmopathy.

This chain links TRBV10-3 with TRBJ2-7, with 7 bases aligning to TRBD2. The CDR3 extends over 14 amino acids. V lost 4 bases, J lost 1 base, and 4 bases stayed unmatched. Looked up from germline, CDR1 is ENHRY and CDR2 is SYGVKD. The CDR3 here is CAISAAGESYEQYF. CDR3 DNA sequence: TGTGCCATCAGTGCGGCGGGAGAGTCCTACGAGCAGTACTTC.

J is TRBJ2-1 and V is TRBV19, with 7 nucleotides matching TRBD1. The V and J ends lost 7 bases and 0 bases, in that order; junction bases with no gene match: 3. The germline V gene has CDR1 LNHDA and CDR2 SQIVND (reference sequence). The CDR3 is made up of 14 amino acids. In nucleotides, the CDR3 is TGTGCCAGTAAGACAGGGCCCTCCTACAATGAGCAGTTCTTC. Residues: CASKTGPSYNEQFF.

The chain combines TRBV7-2 with TRBJ2-1, with D perhaps TRBD2 (6 bases). This CDR3 is built from 14 residues. Per germline, CDR1 SGHTA and CDR2 FQGNSA. The V and J ends lost 4 bases and 6 bases respectively, with 13 bases between them. CDR3 DNA: TGTGCCAGCAGCTCTTTGGGGGGAGGCAATGAGCAGTTCTTC. It yields the protein CASSSLGGGNEQFF.

This clonotype was recorded at least ten times. The chain has TRBV7-9 and TRBJ2-1; the match to TRBD2 covers 11 bases. The trim removed 5 bases at V and 5 bases at J, leaving 2 bases unmatched. CDR3 length: 14 residues. Germline assignment: CDR1 SEHNR and CDR2 FQNEAQ (reference sequence). The CDR3 coding sequence is TGTGCCAGCAGCCTTAGCGGGGGGGACAATGAGCAGTTCTTC. It encodes CASSLSGGDNEQFF. The full variable domain, in which reference TRBV7-9 and TRBJ2-1 provide the parts outside the CDR3, is DTGVSQNPRHKITKRGQNVTFRCDPISEHNRLYWYRQTLGQGPEFLTYFQNEAQLEKSRLLSDRFSAERPKGSFSTLEIQRTEQGDSAMYLCASSLSGGDNEQFFGPGTRLTVL.

The V gene is TRBV3-1, the J gene TRBJ2-3; 7 bases line up with TRBD2. After removal of 0 bases from V and 1 base from J, the junction contained 1 base not matched to a gene. The germline V gene encodes CDR1 LGHDT and CDR2 YNNKEL (reference sequence). This CDR3 spans 15 amino acids. CDR3: CASSQDAGGTDTQYF. DNA for the CDR3: TGTGCCAGCAGCCAAGATGCGGGAGGCACAGATACGCAGTATTTT.

The chain employs TRBV10-1 and TRBJ2-2; D is possibly TRBD1 or TRBD2 (5 bases each). CDR3 length equals 14 residues. The ends were cut back, 5 bases at V and 2 bases at J, with 9 bases in the middle. Germline V gives CDR1 WNHNN, CDR2 SYGVQD (reference sequence). In nucleotides, the CDR3 is TGCGCCAGCAGTAGGGACCCTAACACCGGGGAGCTGTTTTTT. It specifies CASSRDPNTGELFF.

This sequence joins TRBV30 and TRBJ2-4; a possible D gene is TRBD1 (6 bases). The CDR3 loop spans 15 amino acids. Deletions cut 0 bases from V and 1 base from J, with 10 bases between. The germline V gene has CDR1 GTSNPN and CDR2 SVGIG (reference sequence). The CDR3 DNA reads as TGTGCCTGGAGTGTGCCCCAGGGGGCCAAAAACATTCAGTACTTC. Amino acid sequence: CAWSVPQGAKNIQYF.

This chain joins TRBV7-2 and TRBJ2-5; the D gene is possibly TRBD2 (5 bases). The CDR3 is made up of 13 amino acids. V dropped 6 bases and J dropped 5 bases, with 13 bases sitting between them. Germline CDR1 is SGHTA and CDR2 is FQGNSA. The CDR3 loop is CASRQLGLETQYF. In nucleotides, the CDR3 is TGTGCCAGCAGGCAACTAGGATTGGAGACCCAGTACTTC. Full variable domain (missing parts from reference TRBV7-2 and TRBJ2-5): GAGVSQSPSNKVTEKGKDVELRCDPISGHTALYWYRQSLGQGLEFLIYFQGNSAPDKSGLPSDRFSAERTGGSVSTLTIQRTQQEDSAVYLCASRQLGLETQYFGPGTRLLVL.

The V call is TRBV19, the J call TRBJ2-1; TRBD2 matches at 10 bases. J was trimmed by 4 bases and V by 4 bases; bases with no gene match: 7. Germline-derived CDR1 and CDR2 are LNHDA and SQIVND (reference sequence). The CDR3 sequence is 16 residues long. The CDR3 spells CASSSPSGRVYNEQFF. The CDR3 DNA reads as TGTGCCAGTAGTAGCCCTAGCGGGAGAGTTTACAATGAGCAGTTCTTC.

The chain is built from TRBV28 and TRBJ2-7, with 8 bases matching TRBD1. CDR1 MDHEN and CDR2 SYDVKM come from the germline V gene. There are 14 residues in the CDR3. J gave up 3 bases and V 6 bases, and 7 bases lay outside the gene matches. The CDR3 region is CASRTNRGFYEQYF. CDR3 DNA sequence: TGTGCCAGCAGGACAAACAGGGGGTTCTACGAGCAGTACTTC.

This clonotype was picked up a small number of times. This chain links TRBV3-1 with TRBJ1-2; D not certain. Germline values: CDR1 LGHDT, CDR2 YNNKEL (reference sequence). The V gene lost 4 bases and the J gene lost 14 bases, with 14 bases spanning the gap. The CDR3 loop spans 11 amino acids. The CDR3 here is CASSPGEAETF. CDR3 coding DNA: TGTGCCAGCAGCCCTGGTGAGGCAGAAACCTTC. The full variable domain, completed using reference TRBV3-1 and TRBJ1-2, is DTAVSQTPKYLVTQMGNDKSIKCEQNLGHDTMYWYKQDSKKFLKIMFSYNNKELIINETVPNRFSPKSPDKAHLNLHINSLELGDSAVYFCASSPGEAETFGSGTRLTVV.

This clonotype was seen repeatedly, ten times or more. CDR3 sequence reads: CASSLIRNQPQHF. In nucleotides, the CDR3 is TGTGCCAGCAGTTTAATCCGTAATCAGCCCCAGCATTTT. The genes are TRBV12-3 or TRBV12-4 and TRBJ1-5; D gene unclear. The CDR3 covers 13 residues. V was clipped by 2 bases and J by 4 bases, with 6 bases between them.

This clonotype was counted a single time. The genes are TRBV6-2 or TRBV6-3 and TRBJ1-2, with D maybe TRBD1 (5 bases). CDR1 is MNHEY, CDR2 SVGEGT, per germline. The CDR3 is 16 residues long. V dropped 4 bases and J dropped 6 bases, with 21 bases sitting between them. The CDR3 here is CASSSLPGGGTDGYTF. CDR3 in DNA: TGTGCCAGCAGTTCCCTCCCGGGGGGAGGGACGGATGGCTACACCTTC.

This clonotype showed up just a few times. This chain uses TRBV4-1 with TRBJ1-2, with D possibly matching TRBD1 (5 bases). Trimming left V 0 bases short and J 0 bases short, with 17 bases between. CDR1 and CDR2 from the germline V gene are MGHRA and YSYEKL. CDR3 length: 18 residues. The CDR3 is CASSQDLPGHSANYGYTF. CDR3 DNA sequence: TGCGCCAGCAGCCAAGATCTACCAGGGCACTCTGCTAACTATGGCTACACCTTC.

This clonotype was recorded a few times. J is TRBJ2-3 and V is TRBV11-2; tentative D call: TRBD2 (6 bases). Germline values: CDR1 SGHAT, CDR2 FQNNGV. The V gene lost 0 bases and the J gene lost 4 bases, with 11 bases spanning the gap. The CDR3 is 15 residues long. CDR3 bases: TGTGCCAGCAGCTTAGATCGGGGGACCGCAGATACGCAGTATTTT. It encodes CASSLDRGTADTQYF.

The rearrangement joins TRBV27 to TRBJ2-2; D is ambiguous. Between the trimmed V and J ends, which lost 3 bases and 1 base, there was a span of 6 bases. Germline V gene sequence: CDR1 MNHEY, CDR2 SMNVEV (reference sequence). This CDR3 comprises 14 residues. CDR3 coding DNA: TGTGCCAGCAGTTTTTTTAAGAACACCGGGGAGCTGTTTTTT. Its translation: CASSFFKNTGELFF.

This clonotype occurred a few times. The rearrangement links TRBV29-1 to TRBJ2-2; D may be TRBD1 (6 bases). Trimming pared 6 bases from V and 0 bases from J, leaving 11 bases between. Germline assignment: CDR1 SQVTM and CDR2 ANQGSEA. The CDR3 is 14 amino acids. The CDR3 DNA reads TGCAGCGTCAGGGGACCCTCGAACACCGGGGAGCTGTTTTTT. Its protein product is CSVRGPSNTGELFF.

In its sample, this clonotype was seen many times. The rearrangement joins TRBV6-1 to TRBJ2-1, with 13 bases aligning to TRBD2. Germline V gene data show CDR1 as MNHNS and CDR2 as SASEGT. This CDR3 region has 16 residues. J gave up 7 bases and V 5 bases, and 8 bases lay outside the gene matches. CDR3 in amino acids: CASSRTSGSTRNEQFF. In DNA, the CDR3 is TGTGCCAGCAGTAGGACTAGCGGGAGTACTCGGAATGAGCAGTTCTTC.

The rearrangement links TRBV6-1 to TRBJ2-3, with 7 positions matching TRBD1. Germline CDR1 reads MNHNS; CDR2 reads SASEGT. The length of the CDR3 is 14 residues. V was clipped by 7 bases and J by 1 base; unmatched bases: 5. In DNA form, the CDR3 reads TGTGCCAGCAATACAGGGGTGCGCACAGATACGCAGTATTTT. This codes for CASNTGVRTDTQYF.

The CDR3, as DNA: TGTGCCAGCAGCTTTGCAGGGAGCTACGAGCAGTACTTC. Protein sequence: CASSFAGSYEQYF. The chain joins TRBV7-9 to TRBJ2-7, with D perhaps matching TRBD1 or TRBD2 (5 bases each). Between the trimmed V and J ends, which lost 3 bases and 3 bases, there was a span of 9 bases. This CDR3 region has 13 residues. The germline gives CDR1 SEHNR, CDR2 FQNEAQ (reference sequence). Filled out from reference TRBV7-9 and TRBJ2-7, the complete variable domain reads DTGVSQNPRHKITKRGQNVTFRCDPISEHNRLYWYRQTLGQGPEFLTYFQNEAQLEKSRLLSDRFSAERPKGSFSTLEIQRTEQGDSAMYLCASSFAGSYEQYFGPGTRLTVT.

There are a few counts of this clonotype. The chain combines TRBV10-2 with TRBJ1-3; D remains ambiguous. In germline, CDR1 is WSHSY, CDR2 SAAADI. There are 15 residues in the CDR3. V was pared by 2 bases and J by 4 bases, with 12 bases between. CDR3 in amino acids: CASSEPPRAGNTIYF. The CDR3 DNA reads as TGCGCCAGCAGTGAGCCACCGAGGGCCGGAAACACCATATATTTT.

This clonotype was seen at least ten times. The J gene is TRBJ1-4, the V gene TRBV30; D gene unclear. Germline-derived CDR1 and CDR2 are GTSNPN and SVGIG (reference sequence). Trimming took 0 bases from V and 4 from J, leaving 6 bases between them. The CDR3 runs 13 residues. Here the CDR3 reads CAWSVRSNEKLFF. As DNA, the CDR3 is TGTGCCTGGAGTGTAAGGAGTAATGAAAAACTGTTTTTT. The whole variable domain, remainder taken from reference TRBV30 and TRBJ1-4, is SQTIHQWPATLVQPVGSPLSLECTVEGTSNPNLYWYRQAAGRGLQLLFYSVGIGQISSEVPQNLSASRPQDRQFILSSKKLLLSDSGFYLCAWSVRSNEKLFFGSGTQLSVL.

This clonotype was counted between two and nine times. The chain couples TRBV3-1 to TRBJ2-1; D gene uncertain. The CDR3 is 15 residues long. Germline lookup yields CDR1 LGHDT and CDR2 YNNKEL (reference sequence). Trimming shortened V by 5 bases and J by 0 bases, and 11 bases separated the two germline ends. In DNA form, the CDR3 reads TGTGCCAGCAGCATTGGGTGGAGCTCCTACAATGAGCAGTTCTTC. It translates to CASSIGWSSYNEQFF.

This clonotype was picked up a small number of times. The chain joins TRBV27 to TRBJ1-2; D is possibly TRBD1 (6 bases). Germline-derived CDR1 and CDR2 are MNHEY and SMNVEV (reference sequence). The CDR3 spans 14 residues. V was trimmed by 2 bases and J by 0 bases, leaving 7 bases between them. The CDR3 sequence: CASSLQGPNYGYTF. CDR3 DNA sequence: TGTGCCAGCAGTTTACAGGGGCCTAACTATGGCTACACCTTC.

This clonotype turned up a few times. The chain employs TRBV12-3 or TRBV12-4 and TRBJ1-6; D not certain. The CDR3 consists of 14 residues. V was pared by 6 bases and J by 8 bases, with 14 bases between. The CDR3 DNA reads as TGTGCCAGCAGCATGGGGTTCCTAGATTCACCCCTCCACTTT. Translating gives CASSMGFLDSPLHF.

This chain uses TRBV12-3 or TRBV12-4 with TRBJ2-3; D unclear. Trimming removed 5 bases at V and 11 bases at J, with 17 bases between. The length of the CDR3 is 13 residues. CDR3 region: CASSPGPPPEQYF. In DNA form, the CDR3 reads TGTGCCAGCAGTCCCGGACCACCTCCCGAGCAGTATTTT.